Listed here are 10 T cell receptor beta chains from one sample, sequenced in a study of control samples from healthy donors and cancer patients. Sequenced by immunoSEQ multiplex PCR; TCRdb stores in-frame clones only, minus some. The sample contains 95,000 to 110,000 clones, roughly 91% of which appear only once. Source material: PBMCs. These receptors came from a man aged 60-69 years with lung cancer.

V usage is TRBV5-5 and J usage is TRBJ1-5; 7 positions match TRBD1. Trimming at V came to 0 bases and at J to 7 bases, leaving 1 base not matched to a gene. The CDR3 sequence is 13 residues long. Germline CDR1 reads SGHKS; CDR2 reads YYEKEE (reference sequence). CDR3 in amino acids: CASSLEGAQPQHF. The DNA for the CDR3 is TGTGCCAGCAGCTTGGAGGGGGCACAGCCCCAGCATTTT. Full variable domain (rest looked up from reference TRBV5-5 and TRBJ1-5): DAGVTQSPTHLIKTRGQQVTLRCSPISGHKSVSWYQQVLGQGPQFIFQYYEKEERGRGNFPDRFSARQFPNYSSELNVNALLLGDSALYLCASSLEGAQPQHFGDGTRLSIL.

The chain recombines TRBV7-3 with TRBJ2-5, with TRBD2 matching 7 bases. Germline V gives CDR1 SGHTA, CDR2 FQGTGA. V lost 5 bases and J lost 0; bases outside the gene matches: 6. This CDR3 is 15 amino acids long. The CDR3 loop reads CASSRAAGNQETQYF. The CDR3 region has the DNA TGTGCCAGCAGCCGCGCAGCGGGGAACCAAGAGACCCAGTACTTC.

The chain is built from TRBV7-2 and TRBJ2-3; TRBD2 matches 9 bases. CDR3 length: 15 amino acids. V was pared by 5 bases and J by 3 bases, with 6 bases of the junction left unmatched. Germline V gene data show CDR1 as SGHTA and CDR2 as FQGNSA. As DNA, the CDR3 is TGTGCCAGCAGCCCCTGGGGACTAGCAACAGATACGCAGTATTTT. Amino acid sequence: CASSPWGLATDTQYF.

The rearrangement links TRBV13 to TRBJ2-5; weak D call: TRBD2 (6 bases). The V and J ends lost 0 bases and 9 bases respectively, with 11 bases between them. This CDR3 is 13 amino acids long. Per the germline V gene, CDR1 is PRHDT and CDR2 is FYEKMQ (reference sequence). For the CDR3, the DNA is TGTGCCAGCAGCTTAGGAACGGGGGTGGCCCAGTACTTC. This gives the protein CASSLGTGVAQYF.

This chain links TRBV2 with TRBJ1-6; D gene uncertain. Deletions cut 1 base from V and 10 bases from J, with 2 bases between. Germline V gene sequence: CDR1 SNHLY, CDR2 FYNNEI. There are 11 residues in the CDR3. CDR3: CASSEGSPLHF. CDR3 DNA: TGTGCCAGCAGTGAAGGATCACCCCTCCACTTT.

This chain joins TRBV7-2 and TRBJ2-3, with 8 bases fitting TRBD1. The CDR3 is 16 residues long. The junction had 3 bases not matched to a gene; V was cut back by 1 base and J by 0 bases. Per the germline V gene, CDR1 is SGHTA and CDR2 is FQGNSA. CDR3 bases: TGTGCCAGCAGCTTAGTAGGGGACAGGAGCACAGATACGCAGTATTTT. This encodes CASSLVGDRSTDTQYF.

The rearrangement joins TRBV5-1 to TRBJ1-1; D gene uncertain. Looked up from germline, CDR1 is SGHRS and CDR2 is YFSETQ. The CDR3 contains 14 residues. V was pared by 6 bases and J by 0 bases, with 12 bases between. The CDR3 DNA follows: TGCGCCAGCAAGAGGCAGGCCATGAACACTGAAGCTTTCTTT. The encoded protein is CASKRQAMNTEAFF.

J is TRBJ2-1 and V is TRBV7-2, with 7 bases aligning to TRBD2. The length of the CDR3 is 16 residues. V shed 3 bases and J 0 bases; nucleotides not matched to a gene: 5. From germline, CDR1 is SGHTA and CDR2 FQGNSA. The CDR3 DNA reads TGTGCCAGCAGCTTGGGTACGGGGGGCTCCTACAATGAGCAGTTCTTC. Amino acid sequence: CASSLGTGGSYNEQFF.

CDR3 amino acids: CASSGDGYANTGELFF. DNA for the CDR3: TGTGCCAGCAGTGGTGACGGATACGCGAACACCGGGGAGCTGTTTTTT. V is TRBV6-6 and J is TRBJ2-2, with unresolved D. CDR1 is MNHNY and CDR2 is SVGAGI in the germline V gene (reference sequence). This CDR3 has 16 residues. The germline V and J ends were trimmed by 5 bases and 0 bases, with 13 bases remaining between them.

The V and J genes are TRBV5-5 and TRBJ2-7; D may be TRBD1 (6 bases). Germline V gene sequence: CDR1 SGHKS, CDR2 YYEKEE (reference sequence). The CDR3 has 14 amino acids. The V gene lost 2 bases and the J gene lost 3 bases, with 12 bases spanning the gap. Here the CDR3 reads CASSFDRSVYEQYV. The CDR3 coding sequence is TGTGCCAGCAGCTTCGACAGGTCAGTCTACGAGCAGTACGTC.